What follows are 18 T cell receptor beta chains derived from one specimen sequenced in a study of neurological immune-mediated disorders. One entry per CDR3 protein results from TCRdb running MiXCR on the 5' RACE reads. The sample has tens of thousands of distinct CDR3 sequences, roughly 4% seen once. Sequences were obtained from PBMCs. The receptors were gathered from a man aged 25 to 40 with multiple sclerosis.

Worth noting for this clonotype: The germline gene is not matched at one end of the junction; a read error may be the cause. The chain joins TRBV28 to TRBJ1-5; maybe TRBD1 (5 bases). The CDR3 has 15 residues. From germline, CDR1 is MDHEN and CDR2 SYDVKM. This CDR3 reads CASSLIGARNQPQNF. The CDR3 DNA reads TGTGCCAGCAGTTTGATAGGGGCACGCAATCAGCCCCAGAATTTT.

There are many counts of this clonotype. The chain has TRBV11-2 and TRBJ1-4; 9 nucleotides match TRBD1. V lost 5 bases, J lost 8 bases, and 15 bases stayed unmatched. Germline V gene sequence: CDR1 SGHAT, CDR2 FQNNGV. This CDR3 has 17 amino acids. For the CDR3, the DNA is TGTGCCAGCAGCAGAGGACAGGGGACAAAGCTAAAAGAAAAACTGTTTTTT. This gives the protein CASSRGQGTKLKEKLFF.

This clonotype showed up many times. This chain connects TRBV7-2 to TRBJ1-1, with D perhaps TRBD1 (5 bases). This CDR3 contains 15 residues. Trimming took off 2 bases at V and 1 base at J, with 11 bases between the two ends. CDR1 is SGHTA and CDR2 is FQGNSA in the germline V gene. CDR3 nucleotides: TGTGCCAGCAGCTTAATGGCAGGGTCGAACACTGAAGCTTTCTTT. Its protein is CASSLMAGSNTEAFF.

This clonotype has a count of ten or more. The CDR3 sequence is CASSFREQRNYGYTF. CDR3 bases: TGTGCCAGCAGTTTTAGAGAACAGCGGAACTATGGCTACACCTTC. This chain links TRBV28 with TRBJ1-2; unclear D gene. In germline, CDR1 is MDHEN, CDR2 SYDVKM. The CDR3 contains 15 residues. V was trimmed by 3 bases and J by 2 bases, leaving 13 bases between them.

This clonotype was counted many times. The rearrangement links TRBV5-6 to TRBJ2-7; D unclear. The CDR3 is made up of 11 amino acids. CDR1 is SGHDT, CDR2 YYEEEE, per germline. V was clipped by 3 bases and J by 3 bases, with 4 bases between them. The CDR3 loop reads CASSSDYEQYF. The CDR3 nucleotides read TGTGCCAGCAGCTCCGACTACGAGCAGTACTTC.

This clonotype was seen ten or more times. CDR3 coding DNA: TGTGCCAGCAGCACCTGGGACAGGGGTTACGAGCAGTACTTC. Translated, it gives CASSTWDRGYEQYF. V usage is TRBV9 and J usage is TRBJ2-7; 10 bases fit TRBD1. V gave up 4 bases and J gave up 4 bases; unmatched junction bases: 5. The CDR3 runs 14 residues. The germline V gene has CDR1 SGDLS and CDR2 YYNGEE.

This clonotype showed up many times. The V gene is TRBV29-1, the J gene TRBJ1-2; TRBD1 matches 7 bases. The CDR3 sequence is 16 residues long. CDR1 and CDR2 from the germline V gene are SQVTM and ANQGSEA. Losses at the gene ends were 7 bases for V and 2 bases for J; bases not matched to a gene: 16. As DNA, the CDR3 is TGCAGCGACCACACCCTGGACAGGACATCAAACTATGGCTACACCTTC. This translates into CSDHTLDRTSNYGYTF.

The CDR3 is CASSLDGYGYTF. CDR3 nucleotide sequence: TGTGCCAGCAGCTTGGATGGCTATGGCTACACCTTC. The chain employs TRBV7-6 and TRBJ1-2; D remains unclear. From germline, CDR1 is SGHVS and CDR2 FNYEAQ. The CDR3 is 12 amino acids. V was cut by 3 bases and J by 4 bases, with 6 bases left in between.

This clonotype came up many times. The J gene is TRBJ2-7, the V gene TRBV11-2; the match to TRBD1 covers 10 bases. Germline V gene lookup returns CDR1 SGHAT and CDR2 FQNNGV. The CDR3 is made up of 14 amino acids. After removal of 2 bases from V and 6 bases from J, the junction contained 4 bases not matched to a gene. In DNA, the CDR3 is TGTGCCAGCAGCTTAATTGGGACAGGGGCCGAGCAGTACTTC. The encoded protein is CASSLIGTGAEQYF.

This clonotype was detected many times. The chain is built from TRBV5-1 and TRBJ1-1; no definite D call. The ends were cut back, 4 bases at V and 6 bases at J, with 7 bases in the middle. Per the germline V gene, CDR1 is SGHRS and CDR2 is YFSETQ. The CDR3 loop spans 11 amino acids. The CDR3: CASSEDAEAFF. The CDR3 coding sequence is TGCGCCAGCAGCGAGGATGCTGAAGCTTTCTTT. The whole variable domain, filled in from reference TRBV5-1 and TRBJ1-1, reads KAGVTQTPRYLIKTRGQQVTLSCSPISGHRSVSWYQQTPGQGLQFLFEYFSETQRNKGNFPGRFSGRQFSNSRSEMNVSTLELGDSALYLCASSEDAEAFFGQGTRLTVV.

This clonotype was seen ten or more times. This chain uses TRBV6-2 or TRBV6-3 with TRBJ1-3; 8 bases are shared with TRBD1. The CDR3 consists of 14 residues. Trimming at V came to 7 bases and at J to 1 base, leaving 3 bases not matched to a gene. Germline V gene sequence: CDR1 MNHEY, CDR2 SVGEGT. The CDR3 region is CASNRQGSGNTIYF. CDR3 coding DNA: TGTGCCAGCAACAGACAGGGGTCTGGAAACACCATATATTTT.

There are a few counts of this clonotype. The chain has TRBV6-9 and TRBJ2-6; D gene uncertain. The CDR3 is made up of 16 amino acids. Germline V CDR1 and CDR2: MNHGY, SVAAGI. Trimming left V 1 base short and J 2 bases short, with 9 bases between. CDR3 region: CASSYYLSAGANVLTF. The CDR3 bases are TGTGCCAGCAGTTATTATCTGTCGGCTGGGGCCAACGTCCTGACTTTC.

This clonotype was seen at least ten times. V gene TRBV5-1 combines with J gene TRBJ1-6; D not certain. V lost 0 bases to trimming and J lost 6 bases, with 7 bases between them. The CDR3 totals 14 residues. The V gene's germline CDR1 is SGHRS and CDR2 YFSETQ. The chain's CDR3 is CASSLGQPNSPLHF. CDR3 sequence (DNA): TGCGCCAGCAGCTTGGGGCAGCCTAATTCACCCCTCCACTTT. Full variable domain (remainder filled in from reference TRBV5-1 and TRBJ1-6): KAGVTQTPRYLIKTRGQQVTLSCSPISGHRSVSWYQQTPGQGLQFLFEYFSETQRNKGNFPGRFSGRQFSNSRSEMNVSTLELGDSALYLCASSLGQPNSPLHFGNGTRLTVT.

This clonotype showed up many times. The chain employs TRBV5-6 and TRBJ2-2; no clear D gene. CDR3 length: 13 amino acids. V lost 7 bases and J lost 2, with 9 bases in between. Per germline, CDR1 SGHDT and CDR2 YYEEEE. The CDR3 sequence is CASLEGNTGELFF. The CDR3 nucleotides are TGTGCCAGCTTAGAAGGTAACACCGGGGAGCTGTTTTTT.

This clonotype was counted at least ten times. The chain has TRBV3-1 and TRBJ2-5, with TRBD2 identical over 10 bases. Germline lookup yields CDR1 LGHDT and CDR2 YNNKEL (reference sequence). J lost 1 base, V lost 4 bases, and 3 bases had no gene match. CDR3 size: 15 residues. In DNA form, the CDR3 reads TGTGCCAGCAGCCCCGGGACTAGCGTCCAAGAGACCCAGTACTTC. It is translated as CASSPGTSVQETQYF.

Many counts were recorded for this clonotype. The chain employs TRBV20-1 and TRBJ2-3; D is unresolved. Germline CDR1 and CDR2: DFQATT and SNEGSKA (reference sequence). This CDR3 is 17 amino acids long. V was trimmed by 1 base and J by 1 base, leaving 18 bases between them. The CDR3 loop reads CSARGALVPSGTDTQYF. The DNA for the CDR3 is TGCAGTGCTAGAGGGGCATTAGTTCCGTCGGGCACAGATACGCAGTATTTT.

This clonotype was detected a few times. The chain uses TRBV6-5 and TRBJ2-7; a weak D match, TRBD1 (5 bases). V was cut by 6 bases and J by 2 bases, with 8 bases left in between. The CDR3 contains 12 residues. Germline assignment: CDR1 MNHEY and CDR2 SVGAGI. The CDR3 DNA reads TGTGCCAGCAGATCCAGGGCCTACGAGCAGTACTTC. It is translated as CASRSRAYEQYF.

Concerning this clonotype: The final CDR3 position lacks the conserved phenylalanine or tryptophan, pointing to a likely read error. The chain links TRBV12-3 or TRBV12-4 to TRBJ1-1; 7 positions agree with TRBD1. The CDR3 totals 14 residues. V lost 5 bases to trimming and J lost 1 base; unmatched junction nucleotides: 4. The CDR3 DNA reads TGTGCCAGCAGTGCCCGGACAGGGAACACTGAAGCTTTCTGT. Its protein is CASSARTGNTEAFC.